The entry below gives a single T cell receptor beta chain sequence along with its context. Several immunoSEQ 96-well plates shared each subset's DNA, each plate a replicate. Sequencing used immunoSEQ multiplex PCR; TCRdb keeps in-frame clones, though not all of them. The sample has about 2.4 million clones, over 85% seen once. Germline V gene lookup returns CDR1 MRHNA and CDR2 SNTAGT. Trimming removed 5 bases at V and 0 bases at J, with 13 bases between. The CDR3 sequence is 16 residues long. This specimen belongs to a study of shared clonotypes between healthy human individuals. Study-level information: Every donor yielded three CD4 naive, three CD4 memory, two CD8 naive and one CD8 memory plate.

The sequenced sample was naive CD4+ T cells from PBMCs. Subset reported: CD45RA+ positively selected. This sequence joins TRBV6-4 and TRBJ2-2; D remains unclear. The sequence was collected from a man aged 18 to 35 in good health. Some clones in this sample may be carry-over from other donors' samples. This CDR3 reads CASSPSQLPNTGELFF. CDR3 bases: TGTGCCAGCAGTCCCTCACAATTACCGAACACCGGGGAGCTGTTTTTT.